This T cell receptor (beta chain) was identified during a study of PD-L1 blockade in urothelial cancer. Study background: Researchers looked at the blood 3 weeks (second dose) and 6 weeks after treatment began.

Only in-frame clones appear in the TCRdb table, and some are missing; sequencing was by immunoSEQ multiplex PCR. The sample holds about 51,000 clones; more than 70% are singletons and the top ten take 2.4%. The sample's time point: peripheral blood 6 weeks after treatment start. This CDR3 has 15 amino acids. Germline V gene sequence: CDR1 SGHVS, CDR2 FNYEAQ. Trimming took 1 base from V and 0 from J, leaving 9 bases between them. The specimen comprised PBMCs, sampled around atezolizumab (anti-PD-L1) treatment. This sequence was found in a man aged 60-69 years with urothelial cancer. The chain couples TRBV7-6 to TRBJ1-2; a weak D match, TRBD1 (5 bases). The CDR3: CASSLDRQTNYGYTF. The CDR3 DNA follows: TGTGCCAGCAGCTTAGACAGGCAGACTAACTATGGCTACACCTTC.